The clone carrying this T cell receptor (beta chain) was picked up one time. The CDR3 loop spans 17 amino acids. V dropped 4 bases and J dropped 7; count of bases not matched to a gene: 14. Germline assignment: CDR1 PRHDT and CDR2 FYEKMQ (reference sequence). The sample originates from a study of T cell responses to AZD1222 COVID-19 vaccine. Libraries were prepared by immunoSEQ multiplex PCR; TCRdb keeps only in-frame clonotypes and omits some of them. The table lists roughly 100,000 clones, 86% of them singletons. The specimen comprised peripheral blood, sampled on day 0 of AZD1222 vaccination. This receptor was identified in an adult in good health. The J gene is TRBJ2-5, the V gene TRBV13; 11 nucleotides agree with TRBD2. In DNA, the CDR3 is TGTGCCAGCAGCTCGGGACCGTTAACTAGCGGGAGAAGGACCCAGTACTTC. Translating gives CASSSGPLTSGRRTQYF.